A single sample gave rise to the 26 T cell receptor beta chains below, sequenced in a study of T cell repertoires in cytomegalovirus infection. These TCRs are of unknown antigen specificity. TCRdb reprocessed the reads via MiXCR and lists one record per CDR3 protein. This table has hundreds of thousands of distinct CDR3 sequences, 30% to 40% appearing once. The specimen comprised cultured PBMCs, sampled from culture after CMV antigen stimulation. The receptors were sampled from a human donor in good health (CMV status not recorded). Some clones in this sample may be carry-over from other donors' samples.

This clonotype was seen a few times. The V call is TRBV4-1, the J call TRBJ2-1; 10 positions match TRBD2. CDR3 length: 16 residues. With V trimmed by 2 bases and J by 0 bases, 1 base remained unmatched. CDR1 is MGHRA, CDR2 YSYEKL, per germline. CDR3: CASSQSSGSSYNEQFF. CDR3 DNA sequence: TGCGCCAGCAGCCAATCTAGCGGGAGCTCCTACAATGAGCAGTTCTTC.

This clonotype was seen a few times. This chain joins TRBV7-8 and TRBJ1-5; no definite D call. The V and J ends lost 5 bases and 1 base respectively, with 9 bases between them. CDR3 length equals 14 residues. The germline CDR1 and CDR2 sequences are SGHVS and FQNEAQ. The CDR3 reads CASSPIGSNQPQHF. In DNA form, the CDR3 reads TGTGCCAGCAGCCCCATTGGGAGCAATCAGCCCCAGCATTTT.

The sample holds a few counts of this clonotype. The J gene is TRBJ1-1, the V gene TRBV12-3 or TRBV12-4, with TRBD1 as a possible D gene (6 bases). The CDR3 is made up of 13 amino acids. V lost 7 bases and J lost 5, with 14 bases in between. CDR3 region: CASTQTGFTEAFF. CDR3 coding DNA: TGTGCCAGCACCCAAACAGGGTTTACTGAAGCTTTCTTT.

This clonotype was found a few times. The chain combines TRBV3-1 with TRBJ1-5, with a tentative D call TRBD1 (5 bases). The CDR3 runs 15 residues. Germline lookup yields CDR1 LGHDT and CDR2 YNNKEL (reference sequence). V was clipped by 2 bases and J by 6 bases, with 14 bases between them. CDR3 nucleotide sequence: TGTGCCAGCAGCCAATTCCGGACGGGGGGTCAGCCCCAGCATTTT. It codes for CASSQFRTGGQPQHF.

The chain is built from TRBV12-3 or TRBV12-4 and TRBJ2-3, with 7 nucleotides matching TRBD2. With V trimmed by 7 bases and J by 4 bases, 8 bases remained unmatched. The CDR3 is 14 amino acids. The CDR3 here is CASILSGAPDTQYF. CDR3 in DNA: TGTGCCAGCATCCTCAGCGGGGCCCCAGATACGCAGTATTTT.

This chain joins TRBV9 and TRBJ1-1, with D tentatively TRBD1 (6 bases). In germline, CDR1 is SGDLS, CDR2 YYNGEE. V lost 0 bases, J lost 1 base, and 13 bases lay in between. The length of the CDR3 is 16 residues. The CDR3 loop reads CASSVGLWGANTEAFF. The CDR3, as DNA: TGTGCCAGCAGCGTAGGTCTGTGGGGGGCGAACACTGAAGCTTTCTTT.

The chain is built from TRBV19 and TRBJ2-2; 7 positions match TRBD1. Germline lookup yields CDR1 LNHDA and CDR2 SQIVND (reference sequence). V lost 5 bases, J lost 6 bases, and 6 bases stayed unmatched. CDR3 length equals 14 residues. DNA for the CDR3: TGTGCCAGTAGTGGGACAGTCATCTCCGGGGAGCTGTTTTTT. Residues: CASSGTVISGELFF.

The chain has TRBV7-9 and TRBJ2-1; D not certain. Trimming took off 0 bases at V and 9 bases at J, with 12 bases between the two ends. The length of the CDR3 is 14 residues. Germline-derived CDR1 and CDR2 are SEHNR and FQNEAQ (reference sequence). CDR3: CASSLADTSGEQFF. The CDR3, as DNA: TGTGCCAGCAGCTTAGCGGATACATCTGGTGAGCAGTTCTTC.

This clonotype was seen many times. The chain employs TRBV7-2 and TRBJ2-3; 7 bases fit TRBD2. Germline values: CDR1 SGHTA, CDR2 FQGNSA. V lost 3 bases and J lost 4; bases outside the gene matches: 7. The CDR3 has 15 amino acids. DNA of the CDR3: TGTGCCAGCAGCTTGGGACTATTCGGCGCAGATACGCAGTATTTT. Translated: CASSLGLFGADTQYF.

V gene TRBV7-2 combines with J gene TRBJ2-7; 7 bases fit TRBD2. This CDR3 is 15 amino acids long. The J segment lost 5 bases and the V segment lost 1 base, leaving 8 bases of the junction unmatched. The germline V gene has CDR1 SGHTA and CDR2 FQGNSA. The CDR3 nucleotides are TGTGCCAGCAGCTTAGACGGCGGGAGTCACGACGAGCAGTACTTC. It encodes CASSLDGGSHDEQYF.

This clonotype has just a few counts. V usage is TRBV12-5 and J usage is TRBJ2-1; 10 bases are a match to TRBD1. V lost 5 bases to trimming and J lost 5 bases; unmatched junction nucleotides: 3. Germline V gene sequence: CDR1 LGHNT, CDR2 FRNRAP. The CDR3 runs to 14 residues. As DNA, the CDR3 is TGTGCTAGTGGTCGGGGACAGGGGAACAATGAGCAGTTCTTC. Translated: CASGRGQGNNEQFF.

This clonotype was counted many times. The rearrangement links TRBV7-2 to TRBJ2-1; D perhaps matches TRBD2 (6 bases). V was cut by 1 base and J by 1 base, with 8 bases left in between. CDR1 and CDR2 from the germline V gene are SGHTA and FQGNSA. The CDR3 consists of 15 residues. The CDR3 spells CASSLGLGSYNEQFF. The CDR3 DNA sequence: TGTGCCAGCAGCTTAGGACTAGGATCCTACAATGAGCAGTTCTTC.

This clonotype was recorded a few times. The CDR3 here is CSVGPPGQPQHF. CDR3 in DNA: TGCAGCGTAGGTCCCCCCGGTCAGCCCCAGCATTTT. The V gene is TRBV29-1, the J gene TRBJ1-5; no clear D. CDR1 and CDR2 from the germline V gene are SQVTM and ANQGSEA. The CDR3 is 12 amino acids. V lost 6 bases and J lost 6, with 12 bases in between.

This clonotype was detected only a few times. CDR3 sequence: CASSLVRDEQYF. The CDR3 DNA reads as TGCGCCAGCAGCTTGGTAAGGGACGAGCAGTACTTC. This sequence joins TRBV5-1 and TRBJ2-7, with D hard to call. This CDR3 has 12 amino acids. From germline, CDR1 is SGHRS and CDR2 YFSETQ. Trimming left V 0 bases short and J 5 bases short, with 6 bases between.

The chain has TRBV19 and TRBJ2-4; possibly TRBD1 for D (6 bases). CDR1 and CDR2 (germline): LNHDA, SQIVND (reference sequence). The CDR3 spans 15 residues. Trimming stripped 3 bases from V and 3 bases from J, with 12 bases between. The CDR3 nucleotides read TGTGCCAGTAGTATCCCGGACAGATTCAAAAACATTCAGTACTTC. Translating gives CASSIPDRFKNIQYF.

This clonotype was seen more than once but under ten times. CDR3 nucleotide sequence: TGTGCCAGCAGTTCATCGGACAAGGGGCGAGGGGAGCAGTACTTC. Translated: CASSSSDKGRGEQYF. V is TRBV12-3 or TRBV12-4 and J is TRBJ2-7; D is perhaps TRBD1 or TRBD2 (5 bases each). Trimming left V 4 bases short and J 7 bases short, with 20 bases between. This CDR3 spans 15 amino acids.

V and J are TRBV7-6 and TRBJ2-7, with D perhaps TRBD1 (5 bases). The CDR3 spans 16 residues. Per germline, CDR1 SGHVS and CDR2 FNYEAQ. V lost 2 bases and J 0 bases, leaving 14 bases between the germline ends. The CDR3 here is CASSLSAGPASYEQYF. The CDR3 region has the DNA TGTGCCAGCAGCTTATCGGCAGGGCCAGCCTCCTACGAGCAGTACTTC.

This clonotype was observed many times. The J gene is TRBJ2-7, the V gene TRBV7-2, with a tentative D call TRBD1 (5 bases). The CDR3 sequence is 14 residues long. The germline CDR1 and CDR2 sequences are SGHTA and FQGNSA. Trimming left V 1 base short and J 6 bases short, with 13 bases between. CDR3 nucleotide sequence: TGTGCCAGCAGCTTAGGCGGCAGGGCCCTCGAGCAGTACTTC. Translating it yields CASSLGGRALEQYF.

A few counts support this clonotype. V usage is TRBV5-4 and J usage is TRBJ1-1; 11 bases are a match to TRBD1. In germline, CDR1 is SGHNT, CDR2 YYREEE (reference sequence). The CDR3 loop spans 15 amino acids. V was pared by 4 bases and J by 4 bases, with 6 bases of the junction left unmatched. The CDR3 reads CASSKGQGGFTEAFF. DNA for the CDR3: TGTGCCAGCAGCAAGGGACAGGGGGGTTTCACTGAAGCTTTCTTT.

Details on this clonotype: The junction does not match germline at one end; this may be a read error. The V and J genes are TRBV7-2 and TRBJ2-5, with 11 bases that match TRBD2. CDR1 is SGHTA, CDR2 FQGNSA, per germline. The CDR3 contains 17 residues. The CDR3 sequence: CASTLVLAGGLQETQYF. CDR3 coding DNA: TGTGCCAGCACCTTAGTATTAGCGGGGGGGCTCCAAGAGACCCAGTACTTC.

This clonotype showed up just a few times. The V gene is TRBV12-3 or TRBV12-4, the J gene TRBJ1-2; 7 bases line up with TRBD1. This CDR3 is built from 15 residues. Losses at the gene ends were 3 bases for V and 0 bases for J; bases not matched to a gene: 4. The CDR3 bases are TGTGCCAGCAGTTTCGATGGGACAGCTAACTATGGCTACACCTTC. It is translated as CASSFDGTANYGYTF.

Only a few counts were recorded for this clonotype. The chain employs TRBV27 and TRBJ2-7; TRBD1 matches at 12 bases. V lost 0 bases and J lost 7; bases outside the gene matches: 4. The CDR3 consists of 15 residues. Germline V CDR1 and CDR2: MNHEY, SMNVEV (reference sequence). CDR3 protein: CASSLSGTGGGEQYF. CDR3 sequence (DNA): TGTGCCAGCAGTTTATCGGGGACAGGGGGCGGTGAGCAGTACTTC.

This clonotype was seen at least ten times. The chain joins TRBV7-8 to TRBJ2-5; D possibly matches TRBD1 or TRBD2 (5 bases each). The CDR3 contains 15 residues. Per germline, CDR1 SGHVS and CDR2 FQNEAQ. Trimming cost V 2 bases and J 2 bases, with 12 bases left between them. The CDR3 spells CASSLYPGQQETQYF. The CDR3 DNA is TGTGCCAGCAGCTTATACCCGGGGCAGCAAGAGACCCAGTACTTC. Supplemented by reference TRBV7-8 and TRBJ2-5, the full variable domain reads GAGVSQSPRYKVAKRGQDVALRCDPISGHVSLFWYQQALGQGPEFLTYFQNEAQLDKSGLPSDRFFAERPEGSVSTLKIQRTQQEDSAVYLCASSLYPGQQETQYFGPGTRLLVL.

As to this clonotype: The junction and the germline gene differ at one end; a read error may be behind it. V and J are TRBV2 and TRBJ1-2, with D tentatively TRBD1 (5 bases). CDR1 and CDR2 (germline): SNHLY, FYNNEI. The CDR3 spans 13 residues. CDR3 loop: CANSEAQGSGYTF. CDR3 DNA: TGTGCCAACAGTGAAGCGCAGGGCAGTGGCTACACCTTC.

This clonotype was counted between two and nine times. This rearrangement joins TRBV7-2 to TRBJ2-1; D is uncertain. This CDR3 is 12 amino acids long. Germline CDR1 and CDR2: SGHTA and FQGNSA. Trimming pared 4 bases from V and 5 bases from J, leaving 6 bases between. CDR3 residues: CASSYTNNEQFF. CDR3 coding DNA: TGTGCCAGCAGCTACACAAACAATGAGCAGTTCTTC.

This clonotype showed up many times. The chain recombines TRBV7-6 with TRBJ2-3; D might be TRBD2 (6 bases). Germline-derived CDR1 and CDR2 are SGHVS and FNYEAQ. Deletions cut 5 bases from V and 4 bases from J, with 13 bases between. The CDR3 has 14 amino acids. The CDR3 loop is CASSHRRASDTQYF. The CDR3 DNA sequence: TGTGCCAGCAGCCACAGGAGGGCCTCAGATACGCAGTATTTT.